These 23 T cell receptor beta chains were sequenced from one sample in a study of human T cells and chemical hapten exposure. Time point reported: patch test 1, 2 weeks after DPC sensitization. The treatment is: therapeutic diphenylcyclopropenone sensitization with weekly scalp DPC. TCRdb processed the RACE reads anew with MiXCR; each CDR3 protein has one entry. The table records some 87,000 distinct CDR3 sequences, over 9% of them present only once. The material was whole blood, obtained in connection with sensitization to the hapten diphenylcyclopropenone (DPC). The receptors stem from a woman aged 45-65 years with alopecia areata. Some clones in this sample may be carry-over from other donors' samples.

This clonotype was recorded a few times. V and J are TRBV5-1 and TRBJ2-7; 9 nucleotides align to TRBD2. The CDR3 totals 14 residues. The V and J ends lost 0 bases and 5 bases, in that order; junction bases with no gene match: 3. Germline V gene sequence: CDR1 SGHRS, CDR2 YFSETQ. CDR3 amino acids: CASSLVAGEDEQYF. The CDR3 bases are TGCGCCAGCAGCTTGGTAGCGGGAGAGGACGAGCAGTACTTC.

The chain links TRBV29-1 to TRBJ1-3; the D gene is possibly TRBD1 (6 bases). V lost 6 bases and J lost 2, with 8 bases in between. From germline, CDR1 is SQVTM and CDR2 ANQGSEA. There are 12 residues in the CDR3. This chain's CDR3 is CSVGTTGNTIYF. CDR3 in DNA: TGCAGCGTCGGGACAACTGGAAACACCATATATTTT.

This clonotype has only a few counts. The rearrangement uses TRBV6-4 and TRBJ2-2, with D possibly matching TRBD1 (6 bases). Trimming cost V 9 bases and J 1 base, with 9 bases left between them. This CDR3 has 13 amino acids. Per germline, CDR1 MRHNA and CDR2 SNTAGT. The CDR3 loop reads CARPGQNTGELFF. CDR3 sequence (DNA): TGTGCCAGACCGGGACAGAACACCGGGGAGCTGTTTTTT.

This clonotype showed up just a few times. The chain has TRBV6-5 and TRBJ2-3; possible D gene TRBD2, 5 bases. The V gene lost 5 bases and the J gene lost 6 bases, with 12 bases spanning the gap. CDR1 and CDR2 from the germline V gene are MNHEY and SVGAGI. This CDR3 has 13 residues. The CDR3 reads CASSTTSPDTQYF. DNA of the CDR3: TGTGCCAGCAGTACTACTAGTCCGGATACGCAGTATTTT.

The table lists this clonotype with a few counts. This chain joins TRBV7-3 and TRBJ2-3; 9 nucleotides align to TRBD2. V trimming: 4 bases; J trimming: 4 bases; junction bases outside the gene matches: 15. Germline lookup yields CDR1 SGHTA and CDR2 FQGTGA. The CDR3 runs 18 residues. As DNA, the CDR3 is TGTGCCAGCAGCTCGACCCGGGGGAGCGGGAGGCATTCAGATACGCAGTATTTT. Translated, it gives CASSSTRGSGRHSDTQYF.

This clonotype showed up just a few times. The chain is built from TRBV6-4 and TRBJ2-6, with a tentative D call TRBD2 (5 bases). CDR3 length: 17 amino acids. Trimming removed 5 bases at V and 0 bases at J, with 14 bases between. The germline V gene encodes CDR1 MRHNA and CDR2 SNTAGT. The CDR3 DNA is TGTGCCAGCAGTCCCCTGGCGGGTACCTCTGGGGCCAACGTCCTGACTTTC. It translates to CASSPLAGTSGANVLTF.

This clonotype was found many times. The chain employs TRBV5-1 and TRBJ2-7, with 7 positions matching TRBD1. The CDR3 has 14 residues. Losses at the gene ends were 4 bases for V and 3 bases for J; bases not matched to a gene: 7. Per germline, CDR1 SGHRS and CDR2 YFSETQ. CDR3 sequence reads: CASSPTGQYYEQYF. CDR3 coding DNA: TGCGCCAGCAGCCCGACAGGGCAGTACTACGAGCAGTACTTC. Full variable domain (missing parts from reference TRBV5-1 and TRBJ2-7): KAGVTQTPRYLIKTRGQQVTLSCSPISGHRSVSWYQQTPGQGLQFLFEYFSETQRNKGNFPGRFSGRQFSNSRSEMNVSTLELGDSALYLCASSPTGQYYEQYFGPGTRLTVT.

This clonotype was seen more than once but under ten times. The V gene is TRBV7-2, the J gene TRBJ1-3; D unresolved. CDR1 and CDR2 (germline): SGHTA, FQGNSA. V was cut by 4 bases and J by 4 bases, with 8 bases left in between. The CDR3 is 13 amino acids. The CDR3 coding sequence is TGTGCCAGCAGCTCCGCGCCCGGAAACACCATATATTTT. It specifies CASSSAPGNTIYF.

Only a few counts were recorded for this clonotype. The chain carries TRBV4-3 and TRBJ2-1; maybe TRBD2 (5 bases). V lost 0 bases and J 1 base, leaving 13 bases between the germline ends. CDR1 is LGHNA, CDR2 YSLEER, per germline. This CDR3 contains 17 residues. CDR3 sequence reads: CASSQDPPGSSYNEQFF. In DNA form, the CDR3 reads TGCGCCAGCAGCCAAGATCCTCCGGGGTCGTCCTACAATGAGCAGTTCTTC.

This rearrangement joins TRBV7-9 to TRBJ1-2; 7 bases are a match to TRBD1. The CDR3 has 14 amino acids. In germline, CDR1 is SEHNR, CDR2 FQNEAQ (reference sequence). Trimming took 0 bases from V and 3 from J; bases not matched to a gene: 1. Here the CDR3 DNA reads TGTGCCAGCAGCTTAGCTCAGGGGGACTATGGCTACACCTTC. Its translation: CASSLAQGDYGYTF.

This clonotype was counted only a few times. This chain joins TRBV11-2 and TRBJ1-1, with 7 bases aligning to TRBD1. Unmatched junction bases numbered 7, after V lost 5 bases and J lost 4 bases. CDR3 size: 14 residues. The germline V gene has CDR1 SGHAT and CDR2 FQNNGV. In DNA form, the CDR3 reads TGTGCCAGCAGCGCCAACAGGGGAGGCACTGAAGCTTTCTTT. This codes for CASSANRGGTEAFF.

This clonotype was detected many times. The genes are TRBV5-5 and TRBJ1-5; maybe TRBD1 (5 bases). Germline loops: CDR1 SGHKS, CDR2 YYEKEE (reference sequence). The CDR3 has 13 amino acids. With 0 bases removed from V and 7 bases from J, the gap between germline ends came to 8 bases. In DNA form, the CDR3 reads TGTGCCAGCAGCTTGGCAGGGTTCCAGCCCCAGCATTTT. This translates into CASSLAGFQPQHF. The full variable domain, in which reference TRBV5-5 and TRBJ1-5 provide the parts outside the CDR3, is DAGVTQSPTHLIKTRGQQVTLRCSPISGHKSVSWYQQVLGQGPQFIFQYYEKEERGRGNFPDRFSARQFPNYSSELNVNALLLGDSALYLCASSLAGFQPQHFGDGTRLSIL.

This clonotype was seen a few times. The rearrangement joins TRBV7-9 to TRBJ2-3; D may be TRBD1 (6 bases). Trimming took off 4 bases at V and 12 bases at J, with 20 bases between the two ends. Germline V gene sequence: CDR1 SEHNR, CDR2 FQNEAQ (reference sequence). There are 14 residues in the CDR3. The CDR3 nucleotides read TGTGCCAGCAGCTATGGGGGCGGACAACTCCTACAGTATTTT. This gives the protein CASSYGGGQLLQYF.

This clonotype has a handful of counts. The J gene is TRBJ1-1, the V gene TRBV28; perhaps TRBD1 as D (5 bases). V dropped 7 bases and J dropped 8 bases, with 11 bases sitting between them. Per germline, CDR1 MDHEN and CDR2 SYDVKM. The CDR3 extends over 11 amino acids. CDR3 region: CASTVGVEAFF. CDR3 bases: TGTGCCAGCACCGTGGGGGTAGAAGCTTTCTTT.

This clonotype appeared many times. The chain employs TRBV27 and TRBJ2-1; 7 bases map to TRBD1. The CDR3 spans 13 residues. Germline trimming cut 8 bases from V and 9 bases from J; bases unmatched to any gene: 10. The germline V gene encodes CDR1 MNHEY and CDR2 SMNVEV (reference sequence). The CDR3 DNA is TGTGCCAGCCGTTCGACAGGGACGGTTGAGCAGTTCTTC. This codes for CASRSTGTVEQFF.

Only one count was recorded for this clonotype. The chain is built from TRBV27 and TRBJ1-5, with a weak D call TRBD1 (6 bases). Germline CDR1 is MNHEY and CDR2 is SMNVEV (reference sequence). The CDR3 spans 16 residues. The ends were cut back, 2 bases at V and 1 base at J, with 12 bases in the middle. As DNA, the CDR3 is TGTGCCAGCAGTTTAGGGAAGGGGACAAGCAATCAGCCCCAGCATTTT. It yields the protein CASSLGKGTSNQPQHF.

A few counts support this clonotype. The J gene is TRBJ2-1, the V gene TRBV18; D possibly corresponds to TRBD2 (5 bases). Germline V lookup: CDR1 KGHSH, CDR2 LQKENI. This CDR3 contains 15 residues. V lost 0 bases and J 4 bases, leaving 10 bases between the germline ends. CDR3 in DNA: TGTGCCAGCTCACCACCGAGGGTAGGATACAATGAGCAGTTCTTC. Protein sequence: CASSPPRVGYNEQFF.

The chain recombines TRBV6-1 with TRBJ2-1; the D is unclear. The CDR3 sequence is 11 residues long. Trimming stripped 6 bases from V and 13 bases from J, with 13 bases between. Germline CDR1 and CDR2: MNHNS and SASEGT. The CDR3 sequence: CASRGSPKQFF. In DNA, the CDR3 is TGTGCCAGCAGAGGTAGTCCTAAACAGTTCTTC.

This clonotype was observed a few times. This chain connects TRBV28 to TRBJ1-1; TRBD1 is a possible D gene (6 bases). The CDR3 loop spans 14 amino acids. Germline V lookup: CDR1 MDHEN, CDR2 SYDVKM. Trimming shortened V by 3 bases and J by 3 bases, and 11 bases separated the two germline ends. The CDR3 bases are TGTGCCAGCAGTTTGCCAGGGGTCCACACTGAAGCTTTCTTT. Amino acid sequence: CASSLPGVHTEAFF.

This clonotype was detected only a few times. The rearrangement links TRBV5-6 to TRBJ2-1; D not certain. The CDR3 has 12 residues. Germline V CDR1 and CDR2: SGHDT, YYEEEE. The V gene lost 2 bases and the J gene lost 5 bases, with 5 bases spanning the gap. CDR3 sequence: CASSFLDNEQFF. The CDR3 coding sequence is TGTGCCAGCAGCTTTCTAGACAATGAGCAGTTCTTC.

This clonotype appeared a few times. V gene TRBV29-1 combines with J gene TRBJ1-5; D is perhaps TRBD1 (6 bases). Germline V gene sequence: CDR1 SQVTM, CDR2 ANQGSEA. The CDR3 is 14 amino acids. Trimming took off 0 bases at V and 7 bases at J, with 13 bases between the two ends. For the CDR3, the DNA is TGCAGCGTTGAAGAAGAGGGGGGAATACAGCCCCAGCATTTT. Translated: CSVEEEGGIQPQHF.

The V gene is TRBV5-1, the J gene TRBJ2-7; D is possibly TRBD1 (6 bases). This CDR3 is 14 amino acids long. Germline V gene sequence: CDR1 SGHRS, CDR2 YFSETQ. V was pared by 2 bases and J by 0 bases, with 9 bases between. The CDR3 reads CASSFGQSSYEQYF. For the CDR3, the DNA is TGCGCCAGCAGCTTCGGACAGAGCTCCTACGAGCAGTACTTC.

J is TRBJ1-2 and V is TRBV29-1; 8 nucleotides line up with TRBD1. V shed 7 bases and J 6 bases; nucleotides not matched to a gene: 7. Per germline, CDR1 SQVTM and CDR2 ANQGSEA. CDR3 size: 12 residues. The CDR3 here is CSGGQEHDGYTF. DNA of the CDR3: TGCAGCGGGGGACAGGAGCACGATGGCTACACCTTC. Looking up the rest from reference TRBV29-1 and TRBJ1-2 gives the full variable domain: SAVISQKPSRDICQRGTSLTIQCQVDSQVTMMFWYRQQPGQSLTLIATANQGSEATYESGFVIDKFPISRPNLTFSTLTVSNMSPEDSSIYLCSGGQEHDGYTFGSGTRLTVV.